Included here is one T cell receptor beta chain sequence, with context. With V trimmed by 8 bases and J by 4 bases, 4 bases remained unmatched. The germline CDR1 and CDR2 sequences are MNHNS and SASEGT. CDR3 length equals 14 residues. The data originate from a study of immune cell composition in non-small cell lung cancer. Some clones are missing from TCRdb's copy, which holds only in-frame ones; the method was immunoSEQ multiplex PCR. The sample yields fewer than 15,000 clones, roughly 69% seen once. Source material: lung tumor tissue. The chain combines TRBV6-1 with TRBJ2-1; 11 positions match TRBD2. The clonotype originates from a human donor with non-small cell lung cancer. Written as DNA, the CDR3 is TGTGCCAGCGAACTAGCGGGGGAATACAATGAGCAGTTCTTC. Translating it yields CASELAGEYNEQFF.